The 18 T cell receptor beta chains reported below all come from one sample, sequenced in a study of shared clonotypes between healthy human individuals. This table comes from immunoSEQ multiplex PCR, and its TCRdb copy is limited to in-frame clones, with some not included. The repertoire holds around 2.5 million clones, with 80% to 95% as singletons. The sample comprised naive CD4+ T cells from PBMCs. Subset meaning: CD45RA+ positively selected. The origin of the receptors is a man between 18 and 29 years old in good health. Some clones in this sample may be carry-over from other donors' samples.

The chain employs TRBV11-2 and TRBJ2-1; D is possibly TRBD2 (6 bases). V was pared by 3 bases and J by 0 bases, with 12 bases between. Germline loops: CDR1 SGHAT, CDR2 FQNNGV. This CDR3 has 16 amino acids. The CDR3 loop reads CASSFRRESSYNEQFF. The DNA of the CDR3 is TGTGCCAGCAGCTTTCGACGGGAGAGCTCCTACAATGAGCAGTTCTTC.

This clone was observed once. The CDR3 bases are TGTGCCAGCAGTTCGACGACTAGGGGCTACGAGCAGTACTTC. It encodes CASSSTTRGYEQYF. The chain has TRBV27 and TRBJ2-7, with a weak D call TRBD2 (6 bases). V gave up 4 bases and J gave up 3 bases, with 13 bases separating them. Per the germline V gene, CDR1 is MNHEY and CDR2 is SMNVEV (reference sequence). There are 14 residues in the CDR3.

The chain uses TRBV7-6 and TRBJ2-5; 8 bases agree with TRBD1. Germline V gene sequence: CDR1 SGHVS, CDR2 FNYEAQ. J gave up 5 bases and V 0 bases, and 8 bases lay outside the gene matches. This CDR3 has 16 residues. The CDR3 DNA reads as TGTGCCAGCAGCTTAGCGAGTCAGGGGGCCGGGGAGACCCAGTACTTC. Translating gives CASSLASQGAGETQYF.

The V call is TRBV4-1, the J call TRBJ1-1; D is undetermined. Germline lookup yields CDR1 MGHRA and CDR2 YSYEKL. The CDR3 has 14 amino acids. V gave up 1 base and J gave up 1 base, with 7 bases separating them. The CDR3 bases are TGCGCCAGCAGCCAAGTTCAGCAGAACACTGAAGCTTTCTTT. Residues: CASSQVQQNTEAFF.

J is TRBJ1-3 and V is TRBV28; no firm D call. Trimming removed 6 bases at V and 10 bases at J, with 10 bases between. The CDR3 covers 11 residues. Germline V gene lookup returns CDR1 MDHEN and CDR2 SYDVKM. CDR3 loop: CASSRRMTIYF. CDR3 DNA: TGTGCCAGCAGCCGCCGTATGACCATATATTTT.

The gene calls are TRBV27 and TRBJ1-1; TRBD1 agrees at 9 bases. The CDR3 runs 14 residues. The J segment lost 6 bases and the V segment lost 1 base, leaving 3 bases of the junction unmatched. Germline-derived CDR1 and CDR2 are MNHEY and SMNVEV (reference sequence). This CDR3 is CASSLWDRESEAFF. The CDR3 DNA sequence: TGTGCCAGCAGTTTATGGGACAGGGAATCTGAAGCTTTCTTT.

This chain joins TRBV7-2 and TRBJ2-7; D not resolved. Germline CDR1 is SGHTA and CDR2 is FQGNSA. This CDR3 has 15 amino acids. Deletions cut 5 bases from V and 4 bases from J, with 18 bases between. The CDR3 DNA is TGTGCCAGCAGCCCCGGTCGAATTACAGAGTACGAGCAGTACTTC. Translation: CASSPGRITEYEQYF. The complete variable domain, with remaining parts taken from reference TRBV7-2 and TRBJ2-7, reads GAGVSQSPSNKVTEKGKDVELRCDPISGHTALYWYRQSLGQGLEFLIYFQGNSAPDKSGLPSDRFSAERTGGSVSTLTIQRTQQEDSAVYLCASSPGRITEYEQYFGPGTRLTVT.

This chain connects TRBV28 to TRBJ1-5; 8 bases are shared with TRBD1. Germline V CDR1 and CDR2: MDHEN, SYDVKM. V dropped 5 bases and J dropped 5; count of bases not matched to a gene: 8. This CDR3 has 15 amino acids. The CDR3 here is CASSKNGQGHQPQHF. CDR3 DNA sequence: TGTGCCAGCAGTAAGAACGGACAGGGTCATCAGCCCCAGCATTTT.

This clone was found a few times. The V call is TRBV11-2, the J call TRBJ2-7; 10 nucleotides align to TRBD2. The CDR3 spans 16 residues. Losses at the gene ends were 6 bases for V and 3 bases for J; bases not matched to a gene: 11. Germline V lookup: CDR1 SGHAT, CDR2 FQNNGV. Here the CDR3 reads CASRPLAGPRGYEQYF. CDR3 DNA sequence: TGTGCCAGCAGGCCACTAGCGGGGCCACGAGGCTACGAGCAGTACTTC.

The V gene is TRBV5-1, the J gene TRBJ2-2; TRBD1 matches at 9 bases. CDR1 and CDR2 (germline): SGHRS, YFSETQ. This CDR3 contains 15 residues. J lost 6 bases, V lost 2 bases, and 5 bases had no gene match. CDR3 region: CASSFGQGSAGELFF. The CDR3 coding sequence is TGCGCCAGCAGCTTCGGACAGGGGTCGGCCGGGGAGCTGTTTTTT.

The rearrangement joins TRBV19 to TRBJ2-7, with D tentatively TRBD1 or TRBD2 (6 bases each). The germline V gene encodes CDR1 LNHDA and CDR2 SQIVND (reference sequence). CDR3 length: 15 amino acids. V dropped 1 base and J dropped 5 bases, with 15 bases sitting between them. The CDR3 DNA reads TGTGCCAGTAGTATAGGAACAGGGAGGTTGGACGAGCAGTACTTC. The encoded protein is CASSIGTGRLDEQYF.

The V call is TRBV28, the J call TRBJ1-1; D may be TRBD1 (6 bases). V was trimmed by 5 bases and J by 2 bases, leaving 21 bases between them. This CDR3 has 17 amino acids. The germline V gene encodes CDR1 MDHEN and CDR2 SYDVKM. The CDR3, as DNA: TGTGCCAGCAGTGCCCCCCGGGACATGAGGCGTAACACTGAAGCTTTCTTT. Its protein product is CASSAPRDMRRNTEAFF.

The chain couples TRBV18 to TRBJ2-7; TRBD2 aligns across 9 bases. Germline V gives CDR1 KGHSH, CDR2 LQKENI. V lost 2 bases, J lost 3 bases, and 8 bases stayed unmatched. The CDR3 loop spans 16 amino acids. CDR3 sequence: CASSPGGAGGSYEQYF. CDR3 nucleotides: TGTGCCAGCTCACCAGGTGGAGCGGGAGGTAGCTACGAGCAGTACTTC.

V and J are TRBV6-1 and TRBJ1-1, with 9 bases matching TRBD1. V lost 6 bases and J lost 1; bases outside the gene matches: 3. This CDR3 comprises 14 residues. In germline, CDR1 is MNHNS, CDR2 SASEGT. The CDR3 loop reads CASRGDRENTEAFF. In DNA, the CDR3 is TGTGCCAGCAGGGGGGACAGGGAGAACACTGAAGCTTTCTTT.

This clone was seen only a few times. The rearrangement uses TRBV11-2 and TRBJ1-4; D is unresolved. Trimming pared 4 bases from V and 6 bases from J, leaving 18 bases between. Germline V gene data show CDR1 as SGHAT and CDR2 as FQNNGV. This CDR3 comprises 16 residues. CDR3 residues: CASSSPAPRKYEKLFF. The CDR3 DNA reads TGTGCCAGCAGCTCCCCAGCTCCGAGGAAGTATGAAAAACTGTTTTTT.

A few counts support this clone. This chain connects TRBV11-3 to TRBJ2-1; TRBD1 matches at 7 bases. J was trimmed by 5 bases and V by 5 bases; bases with no gene match: 3. There are 13 residues in the CDR3. The V gene's germline CDR1 is SGHNT and CDR2 YENEEA. CDR3 nucleotide sequence: TGTGCCAGCAGCGTCGGGACAGACAATGAGCAGTTCTTC. This codes for CASSVGTDNEQFF.

V usage is TRBV7-2 and J usage is TRBJ2-5; D might be TRBD2 (6 bases). With 1 base removed from V and 7 bases from J, the gap between germline ends came to 10 bases. The CDR3 is made up of 13 amino acids. Germline V lookup: CDR1 SGHTA, CDR2 FQGNSA. The CDR3 coding sequence is TGTGCCAGCAGCTTAGAAGTGGGAGGGACCCAGTACTTC. Protein: CASSLEVGGTQYF.

This rearrangement joins TRBV7-3 to TRBJ2-1, with D unresolved. Deletions cut 3 bases from V and 0 bases from J, with 9 bases between. This CDR3 has 15 residues. Germline V gives CDR1 SGHTA, CDR2 FQGTGA. This chain's CDR3 is CASSLARSSYNEQFF. DNA for the CDR3: TGTGCCAGCAGCTTGGCCAGGAGCTCCTACAATGAGCAGTTCTTC.